This TCR beta chain was found in a study of cytomegalovirus exposure and HLA in healthy donors. Across the study: Unique TCR beta sequences numbering some 120 million came from 150 million to 200 million T cells in an earlier analysis. Findings and limits, study-wide: A later analysis reportedly identified an Asian-associated ancestry cluster as carrying fewer N-insertions than the approximately 710-donor mean. 164 TCR beta chains were listed as cytomegalovirus-associated.

The PCR used 60 Vbeta and 13 Jbeta primers. Sequencing used immunoSEQ multiplex PCR; TCRdb keeps in-frame clones, though not all of them. The sample lists approximately 210,000 clones, about 76% occurring once. This clone appeared a single time. The antigen is undetermined. This CDR3 has 15 residues. The V gene's germline CDR1 is MGHRA and CDR2 YSYEKL. The V and J ends lost 4 bases and 0 bases respectively, with 13 bases between them. The chain has TRBV4-1 and TRBJ2-7; D ambiguous. This receptor was obtained from a woman between 50 and 59 years old in good health and CMV-seronegative. Material: PBMCs. The CDR3 nucleotides are TGCGCCAGCAGCCTCGAGTTCCTAAGCTCCTACGAGCAGTACTTC. Protein sequence: CASSLEFLSSYEQYF.